Here is one T cell receptor (beta chain) with its context. The sample originates from a study of T cell changes during pregnancy in multiple sclerosis. The CDR3 loop spans 16 amino acids. In germline, CDR1 is MNHEY, CDR2 SMNVEV (reference sequence). Trimming pared 5 bases from V and 6 bases from J, leaving 22 bases between. Assay: immunoSEQ multiplex PCR; the TCRdb copy retains only in-frame clones and omits some. The sample carries about 21,000 clones, approximately 90% recorded once. This TCR was recovered from a female donor in good health, enrolled as a control in a pregnancy study. This chain links TRBV27 with TRBJ1-1, with D perhaps matching TRBD1 (6 bases). The material sequenced was CD8+ T cells from peripheral blood mononuclear cells, taken after pregnancy. For the CDR3, the DNA is TGTGCCAGCAGTCCTCGAAGGGACACCGTCCGGGCTGAAGCTTTCTTT. This sequence encodes CASSPRRDTVRAEAFF.